The entry that follows covers one T cell receptor (beta chain) sequence. Its specificity is unknown. Trimming stripped 1 base from V and 8 bases from J, with 6 bases between. The germline V gene has CDR1 DFQATT and CDR2 SNEGSKA (reference sequence). The CDR3 totals 11 residues. This sample is drawn from a study of cytomegalovirus exposure and HLA in healthy donors. Regarding the study as a whole: The study put under 200 TCR beta chains on its list as cytomegalovirus-associated. In a later analysis, donors in an Asian-associated ancestry cluster reportedly had fewer N-insertions in productive TCRs than the cohort mean. The records held CMV serostatus as the only immune exposure information. Later analysis associated a missense DCLRE1C variant with TCR beta V- and J-gene trimming.

The PCR had 60 Vbeta and 13 Jbeta primers. Some clones are missing from TCRdb's copy, which holds only in-frame ones; the method was immunoSEQ multiplex PCR. Of 75,000 or so clones listed, around 70% were seen once; the top ten hold roughly 20%. Sequences were obtained from PBMCs. This chain links TRBV20-1 with TRBJ2-1, with D unclear. The origin of this receptor is a woman in her twenties or thirties in good health and CMV-seropositive. The CDR3 loop reads CSARGVDEQFF. The CDR3 bases are TGCAGTGCTAGAGGCGTCGATGAGCAGTTCTTC.